The clone carrying this T cell receptor (beta chain) came up a few times. Its target is not known. These data come from a study of identical twins. General observations from the study: High-abundance cord blood beta clonotypes had fewer insertions; memory repertoires showed none.

V lost 0 bases to trimming and J lost 8 bases; unmatched junction nucleotides: 11. This CDR3 region has 16 residues. Germline V CDR1 and CDR2: ENHRY, SYGVKD. TCRdb analysed the 5' RACE reads with MiXCR anew, one entry per CDR3 protein. This table holds more than 1.5 million distinct CDR3 sequences, 25% to 35% found once. The material sequenced was cord blood. The V gene is TRBV10-3, the J gene TRBJ1-2; 8 nucleotides match TRBD1. The clonotype originates from a newborn girl in good health. Here the CDR3 DNA reads TGTGCCATCAGTGAGTCCTCGAATGACAGGGGTCGGGGCTACACCTTC. It encodes CAISESSNDRGRGYTF.